Given below is one TCR beta chain in context. Treatment of the sample: about 20 received Ad26.COV2.S at low or high dose, single or two shots; about five received placebo; per-sample allocation not given. Material that was analyzed had been drawn on day 63 after the first vaccine or placebo injection. The study used a vaccine consisting of an Ad26 vector that expressed Wuhan-strain SARS-CoV-2 spike. Sequencing used immunoSEQ multiplex PCR; TCRdb keeps in-frame clones, though not all of them. The repertoire holds around 300,000 clones, with approximately 86% as singletons. This record comes from a study of Ad26.COV2.S vaccination and SARS-CoV-2 variants. About the study: Enrolled in COV1001, the donor was in the Ad26.COV2.S trial arm, which received the vaccine. Intramuscular Ad26.COV2.S doses were given once or twice, 56 days apart.

The V and J ends lost 5 bases and 3 bases respectively, with 4 bases between them. The germline V gene has CDR1 SGHVS and CDR2 FQNEAQ. The length of the CDR3 is 11 residues. The source was peripheral blood, collected in a trial of Ad26.COV2.S vaccine versus placebo. The sequence came from a person between 18 and 65 years old who received the Ad26.COV2.S COVID-19 vaccine or a placebo. The chain combines TRBV7-8 with TRBJ1-1, with D hard to call. The CDR3 DNA follows: TGTGCCAGCAGCCGTGACACTGAAGCTTTCTTT. Translation gives CASSRDTEAFF.